The TCR beta chain under discussion was sequenced for a study of CD8 T cells in acute hepatitis C reinfection. As to time point: naive CD8 control sorted from an acute-time-point sample. Every 3 months, donors from a Montreal cohort of people who inject drugs were followed. With 3 bases clipped from V and 3 bases from J, the junction kept 14 bases outside the gene matches. The V gene's germline CDR1 is SNHLY and CDR2 FYNNEI. CDR3 length: 17 amino acids. Measured with immunoSEQ multiplex PCR; TCRdb has only the in-frame clones, and not every one. In the table there are tens of thousands of clones, approximately 83% of which are singletons.

The TCR comes from a woman aged 18-29 years who spontaneously cleared hepatitis C infection. Sequenced material: naive CD8+ T cells from PBMCs. The chain is built from TRBV2 and TRBJ2-7; 7 positions agree with TRBD1. The CDR3 here is CASSDLTRDSPFYEQYF. For the CDR3, the DNA is TGTGCCAGCAGTGACCTCACTCGGGACAGCCCTTTCTACGAGCAGTACTTC.